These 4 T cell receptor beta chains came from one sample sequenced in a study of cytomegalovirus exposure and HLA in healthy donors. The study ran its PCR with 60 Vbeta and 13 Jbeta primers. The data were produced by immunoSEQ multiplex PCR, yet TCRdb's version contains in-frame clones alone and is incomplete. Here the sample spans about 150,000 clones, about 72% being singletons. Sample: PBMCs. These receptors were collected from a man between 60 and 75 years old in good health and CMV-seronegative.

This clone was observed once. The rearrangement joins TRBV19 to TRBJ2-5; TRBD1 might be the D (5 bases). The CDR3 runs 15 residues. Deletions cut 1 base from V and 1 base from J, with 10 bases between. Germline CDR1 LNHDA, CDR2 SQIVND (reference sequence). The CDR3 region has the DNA TGTGCCAGTAGTATAGTAAGGGGCCGCCAAGAGACCCAGTACTTC. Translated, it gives CASSIVRGRQETQYF.

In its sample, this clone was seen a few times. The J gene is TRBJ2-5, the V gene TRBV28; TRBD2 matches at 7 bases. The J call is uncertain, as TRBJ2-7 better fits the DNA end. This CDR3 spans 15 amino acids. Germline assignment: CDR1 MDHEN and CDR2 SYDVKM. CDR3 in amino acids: CASSLSGGPYHEQYF. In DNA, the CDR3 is TGTGCCAGCAGTTTGTCGGGAGGCCCATACCACGAGCAGTACTTC.

The CDR3 DNA sequence: TGTGCCATCAGTGGGGGGACTAGCGGGACCTCTGGGGCCAACGTCCTGACTTTC. Protein: CAISGGTSGTSGANVLTF. J is TRBJ2-6 and V is TRBV10-3, with TRBD2 identical over 13 bases. The ends lost 4 bases at V and 0 bases at J; junction bases unmatched: 3. The CDR3 has 18 amino acids. Germline V lookup: CDR1 ENHRY, CDR2 SYGVKD.

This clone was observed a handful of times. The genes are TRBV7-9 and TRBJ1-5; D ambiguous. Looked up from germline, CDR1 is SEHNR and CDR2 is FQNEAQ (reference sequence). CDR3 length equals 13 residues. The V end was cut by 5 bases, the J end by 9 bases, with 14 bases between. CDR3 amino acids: CASSPRGEGPQHF. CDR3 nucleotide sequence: TGTGCCAGCAGCCCCCGGGGAGAAGGGCCCCAGCATTTT.